Included here is one T cell receptor (beta chain) sequence, with context. Its antigen is not known. V shed 1 base, J shed 5 bases, and the junction held 6 bases outside the gene matches. Germline V lookup: CDR1 SGHRS, CDR2 YFSETQ. The CDR3 is 14 residues long. The source of the sample is a study of shared clonotypes between healthy human individuals. Background on the study: The people who gave samples were two women and a few men aged 18 to 49.

Only CD45RO-negative cells positively selected for CCR7 counted as naive CD8 cells, so terminally differentiated effector memory CD45RA+ cells were excluded. DNA at about 210 ng, 25,000 to 35,000 T cell genomes, went into sorted-subset replicate PCRs. Using immunoSEQ multiplex PCR, the repertoire was profiled, and TCRdb retains in-frame clones only, with some absent. The sample includes about 2.1 million clones, approximately 92% of them seen just once. General study points: Naive subsets typically showed greater estimated richness than memory subsets. Between a few donors, naive CD4 clonotypes were shared at a level of around 5.2%.

This rearrangement joins TRBV5-1 to TRBJ2-7, with TRBD2 matching over 7 bases. Input material: naive CD8+ T cells from PBMCs. This receptor was taken from a man younger than 35 in good health. Some clones in this sample may be carry-over from other donors' samples. DNA of the CDR3: TGCGCCAGCAGCTTGACTAGCGAACTGAACGAGCAGTACTTC. Residues: CASSLTSELNEQYF.